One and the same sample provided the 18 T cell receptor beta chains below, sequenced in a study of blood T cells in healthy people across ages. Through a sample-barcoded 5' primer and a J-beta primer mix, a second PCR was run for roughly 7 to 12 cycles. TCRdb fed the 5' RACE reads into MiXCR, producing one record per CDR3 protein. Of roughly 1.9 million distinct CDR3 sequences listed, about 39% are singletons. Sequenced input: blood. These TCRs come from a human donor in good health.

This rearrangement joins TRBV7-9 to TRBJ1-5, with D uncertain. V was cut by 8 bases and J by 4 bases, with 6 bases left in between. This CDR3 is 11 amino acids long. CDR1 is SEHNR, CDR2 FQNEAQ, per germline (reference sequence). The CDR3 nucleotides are TGTGCCAGCGGGGAAAATCAGCCCCAGCATTTT. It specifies CASGENQPQHF.

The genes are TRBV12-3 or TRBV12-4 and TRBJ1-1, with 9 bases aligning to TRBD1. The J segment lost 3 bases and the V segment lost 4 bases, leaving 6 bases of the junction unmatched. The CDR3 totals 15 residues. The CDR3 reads CASSSSRQGDTEAFF. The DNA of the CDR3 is TGTGCCAGCAGTTCTTCCCGACAGGGGGACACTGAAGCTTTCTTT.

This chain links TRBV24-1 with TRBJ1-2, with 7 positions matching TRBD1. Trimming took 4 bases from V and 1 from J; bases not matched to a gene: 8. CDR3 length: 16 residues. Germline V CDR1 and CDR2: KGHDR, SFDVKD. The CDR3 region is CATSDLDRAGNYGYTF. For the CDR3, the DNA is TGTGCCACCAGTGACCTTGACAGGGCGGGTAACTATGGCTACACCTTC.

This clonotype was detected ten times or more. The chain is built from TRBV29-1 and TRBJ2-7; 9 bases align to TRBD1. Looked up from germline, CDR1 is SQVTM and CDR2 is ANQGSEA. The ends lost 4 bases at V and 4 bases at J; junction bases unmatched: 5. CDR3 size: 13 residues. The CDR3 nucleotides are TGCAGCGTTGGAGGACAGGGGATGTACGAGCAGTACTTC. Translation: CSVGGQGMYEQYF.

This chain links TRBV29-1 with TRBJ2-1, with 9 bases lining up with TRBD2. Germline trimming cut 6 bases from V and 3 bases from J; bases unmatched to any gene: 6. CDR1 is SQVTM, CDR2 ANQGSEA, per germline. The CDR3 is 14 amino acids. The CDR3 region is CSVTSGEVYNEQFF. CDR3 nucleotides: TGCAGCGTGACTAGCGGAGAAGTCTACAATGAGCAGTTCTTC.

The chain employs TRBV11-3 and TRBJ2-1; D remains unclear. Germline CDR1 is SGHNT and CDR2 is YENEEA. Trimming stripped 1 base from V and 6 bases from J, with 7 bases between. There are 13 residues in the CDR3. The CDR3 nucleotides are TGTGCCAGCAGCTTAGGTAGGCGCAATGAGCAGTTCTTC. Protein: CASSLGRRNEQFF.

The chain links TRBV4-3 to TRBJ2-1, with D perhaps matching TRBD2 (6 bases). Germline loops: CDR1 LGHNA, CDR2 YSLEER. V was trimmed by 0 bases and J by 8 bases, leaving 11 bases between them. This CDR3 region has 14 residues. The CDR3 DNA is TGCGCCAGCAGCCAAGATAAAGGGAGGTATGAGCAGTTCTTC. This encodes CASSQDKGRYEQFF.

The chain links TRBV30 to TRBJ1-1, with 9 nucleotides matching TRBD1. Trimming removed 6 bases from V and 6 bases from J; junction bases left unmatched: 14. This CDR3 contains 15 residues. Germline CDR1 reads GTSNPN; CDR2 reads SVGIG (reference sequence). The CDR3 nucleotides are TGTGCCTGTCATAGGCCGACAGGGGGATGGTCTGAAGCTTTCTTT. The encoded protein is CACHRPTGGWSEAFF.

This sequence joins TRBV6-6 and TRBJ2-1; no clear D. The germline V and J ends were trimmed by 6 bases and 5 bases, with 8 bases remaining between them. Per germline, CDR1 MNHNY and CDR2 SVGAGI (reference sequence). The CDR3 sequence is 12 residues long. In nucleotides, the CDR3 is TGTGCCAGCAGCTACATCAACAATGAGCAGTTCTTC. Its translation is CASSYINNEQFF.

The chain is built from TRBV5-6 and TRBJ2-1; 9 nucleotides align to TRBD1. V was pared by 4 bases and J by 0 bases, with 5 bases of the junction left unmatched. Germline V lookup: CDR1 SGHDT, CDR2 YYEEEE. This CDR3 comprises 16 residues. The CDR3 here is CASSTGTGYSYNEQFF. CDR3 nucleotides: TGTGCCAGCAGCACCGGGACAGGGTACTCCTACAATGAGCAGTTCTTC.

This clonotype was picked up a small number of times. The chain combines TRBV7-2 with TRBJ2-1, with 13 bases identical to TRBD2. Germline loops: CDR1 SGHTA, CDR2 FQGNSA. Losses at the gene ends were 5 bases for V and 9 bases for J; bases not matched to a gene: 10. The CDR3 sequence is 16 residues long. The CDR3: CASSPLAGGPAGEQFF. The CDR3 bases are TGTGCCAGCAGCCCACTAGCGGGGGGGCCTGCGGGTGAGCAGTTCTTC. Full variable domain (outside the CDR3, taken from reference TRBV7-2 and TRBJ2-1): GAGVSQSPSNKVTEKGKDVELRCDPISGHTALYWYRQSLGQGLEFLIYFQGNSAPDKSGLPSDRFSAERTGGSVSTLTIQRTQQEDSAVYLCASSPLAGGPAGEQFFGPGTRLTVL.

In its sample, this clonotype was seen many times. The CDR3 DNA follows: TGCAGCGCATGGACAGCCGTCCAAGAGACCCAGTACTTC. Its translation is CSAWTAVQETQYF. The chain links TRBV29-1 to TRBJ2-5, with D possibly TRBD1 on 6 matching bases. From germline, CDR1 is SQVTM and CDR2 ANQGSEA. V lost 7 bases to trimming and J lost 1 base, with 13 bases between them. CDR3 length: 13 amino acids.

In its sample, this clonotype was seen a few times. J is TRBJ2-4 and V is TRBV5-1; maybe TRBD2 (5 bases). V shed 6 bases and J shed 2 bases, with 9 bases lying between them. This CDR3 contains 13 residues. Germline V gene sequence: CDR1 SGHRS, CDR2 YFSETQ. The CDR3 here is CASKRVSKNIQYF. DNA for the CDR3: TGCGCCAGCAAGAGGGTATCCAAAAACATTCAGTACTTC.

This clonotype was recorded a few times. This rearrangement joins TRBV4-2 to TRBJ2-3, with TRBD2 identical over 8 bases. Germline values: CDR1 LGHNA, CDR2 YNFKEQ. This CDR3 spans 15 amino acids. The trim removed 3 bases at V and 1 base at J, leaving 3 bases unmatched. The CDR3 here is CASSQGLGGTDTQYF. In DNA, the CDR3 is TGTGCCAGCAGCCAGGGACTAGGAGGCACAGATACGCAGTATTTT.

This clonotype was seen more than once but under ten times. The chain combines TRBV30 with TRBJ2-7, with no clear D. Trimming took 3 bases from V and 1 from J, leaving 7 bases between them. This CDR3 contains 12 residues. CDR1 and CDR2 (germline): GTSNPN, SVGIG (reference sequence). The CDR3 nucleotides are TGTGCCTGGAGCTCCACTTCCTACGAGCAGTACTTC. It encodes CAWSSTSYEQYF.

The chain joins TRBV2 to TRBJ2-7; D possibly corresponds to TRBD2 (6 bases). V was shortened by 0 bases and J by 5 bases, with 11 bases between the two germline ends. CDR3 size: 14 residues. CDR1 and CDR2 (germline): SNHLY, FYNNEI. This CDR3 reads CASSEARRGHEQYF. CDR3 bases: TGTGCCAGCAGTGAAGCGCGGCGGGGTCACGAGCAGTACTTC.

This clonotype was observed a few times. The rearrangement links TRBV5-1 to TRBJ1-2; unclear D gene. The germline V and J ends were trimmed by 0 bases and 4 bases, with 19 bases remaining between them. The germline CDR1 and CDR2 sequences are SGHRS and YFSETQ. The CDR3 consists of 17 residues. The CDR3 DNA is TGCGCCAGCAGCTTGGTCGGGCGTCTTTCCCCAGGCTATGGCTACACCTTC. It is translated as CASSLVGRLSPGYGYTF.

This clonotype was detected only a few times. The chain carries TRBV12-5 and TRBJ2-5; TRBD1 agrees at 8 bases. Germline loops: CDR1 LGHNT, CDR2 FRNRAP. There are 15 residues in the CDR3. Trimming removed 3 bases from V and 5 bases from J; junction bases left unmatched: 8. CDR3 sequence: CASGFGQGVKETQYF. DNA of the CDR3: TGTGCTAGTGGTTTCGGACAGGGAGTGAAGGAGACCCAGTACTTC. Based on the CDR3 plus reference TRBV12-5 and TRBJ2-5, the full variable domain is DARVTQTPRHKVTEMGQEVTMRCQPILGHNTVFWYRQTMMQGLELLAYFRNRAPLDDSGMPKDRFSAEMPDATLATLKIQPSEPRDSAVYFCASGFGQGVKETQYFGPGTRLLVL.